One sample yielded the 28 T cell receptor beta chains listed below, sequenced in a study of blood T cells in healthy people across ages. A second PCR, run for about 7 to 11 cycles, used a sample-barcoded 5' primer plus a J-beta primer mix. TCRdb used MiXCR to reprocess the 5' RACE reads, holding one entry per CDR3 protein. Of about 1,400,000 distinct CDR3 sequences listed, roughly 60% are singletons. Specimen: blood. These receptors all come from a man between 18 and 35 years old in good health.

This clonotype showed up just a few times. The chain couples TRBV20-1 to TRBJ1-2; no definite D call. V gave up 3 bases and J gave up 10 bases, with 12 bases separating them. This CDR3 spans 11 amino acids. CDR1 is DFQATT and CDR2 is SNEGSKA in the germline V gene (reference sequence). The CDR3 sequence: CSASSGSLYTF. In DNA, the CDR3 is TGCAGTGCTAGTTCGGGCAGCCTCTACACCTTC.

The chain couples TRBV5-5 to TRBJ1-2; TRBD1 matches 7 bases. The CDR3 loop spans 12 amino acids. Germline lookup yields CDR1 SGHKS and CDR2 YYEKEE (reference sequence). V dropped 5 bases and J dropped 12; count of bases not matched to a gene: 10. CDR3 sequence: CASSLQGYPNTF. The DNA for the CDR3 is TGTGCCAGCAGTCTACAGGGGTACCCCAACACCTTC.

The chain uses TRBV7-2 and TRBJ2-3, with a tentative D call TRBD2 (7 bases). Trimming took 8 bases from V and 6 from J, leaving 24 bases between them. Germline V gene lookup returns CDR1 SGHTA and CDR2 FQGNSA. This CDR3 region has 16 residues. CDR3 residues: CASQPTRGGTPDTQYF. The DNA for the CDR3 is TGTGCCAGCCAGCCAACTAGGGGGGGCACCCCGGATACGCAGTATTTT.

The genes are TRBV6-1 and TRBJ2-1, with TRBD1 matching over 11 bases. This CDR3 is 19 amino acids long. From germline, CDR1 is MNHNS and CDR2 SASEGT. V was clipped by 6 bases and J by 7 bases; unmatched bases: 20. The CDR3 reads CASSQAEADRGLFWNEQFF. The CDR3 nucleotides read TGTGCCAGCAGCCAAGCAGAGGCGGACAGGGGGCTTTTTTGGAATGAGCAGTTCTTC.

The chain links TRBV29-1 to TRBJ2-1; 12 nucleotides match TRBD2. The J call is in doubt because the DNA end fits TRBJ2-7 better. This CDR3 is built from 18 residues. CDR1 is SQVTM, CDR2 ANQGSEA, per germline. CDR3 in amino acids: CSVAGQNGLAGRANEQYF. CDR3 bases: TGCAGCGTCGCTGGACAAAACGGACTAGCGGGAAGGGCCAATGAGCAGTACTTC.

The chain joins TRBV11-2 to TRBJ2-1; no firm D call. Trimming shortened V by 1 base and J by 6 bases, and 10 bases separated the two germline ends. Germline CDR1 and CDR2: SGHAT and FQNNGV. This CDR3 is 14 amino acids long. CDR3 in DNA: TGTGCCAGCAGCTTAGTGGAACGACTCAATGAGCAGTTCTTC. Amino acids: CASSLVERLNEQFF.

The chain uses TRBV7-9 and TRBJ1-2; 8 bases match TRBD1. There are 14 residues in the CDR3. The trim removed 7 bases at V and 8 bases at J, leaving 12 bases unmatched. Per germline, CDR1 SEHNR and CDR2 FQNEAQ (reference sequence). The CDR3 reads CASNTQSRGLGYTF. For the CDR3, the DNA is TGTGCCAGCAACACCCAAAGCAGGGGGCTGGGCTACACCTTC.

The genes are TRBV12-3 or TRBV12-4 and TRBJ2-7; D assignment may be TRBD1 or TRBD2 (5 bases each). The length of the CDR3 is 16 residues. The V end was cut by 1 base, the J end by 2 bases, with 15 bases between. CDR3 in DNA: TGTGCCAGCAGTTTAGGAGGGGTAGACACCGCCTACGAGCAGTACTTC. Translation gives CASSLGGVDTAYEQYF.

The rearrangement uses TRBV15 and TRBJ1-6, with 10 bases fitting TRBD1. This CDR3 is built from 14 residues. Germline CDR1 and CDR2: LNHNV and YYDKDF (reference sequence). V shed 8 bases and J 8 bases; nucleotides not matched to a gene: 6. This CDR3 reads CATRKGQGDSPLHF. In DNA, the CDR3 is TGTGCCACCCGCAAAGGACAGGGGGATTCACCCCTCCACTTT. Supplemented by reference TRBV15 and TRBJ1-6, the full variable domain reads DAMVIQNPRYQVTQFGKPVTLSCSQTLNHNVMYWYQQKSSQAPKLLFHYYDKDFNNEADTPDNFQSRRPNTSFCFLDIRSPGLGDTAMYLCATRKGQGDSPLHFGNGTRLTVT.

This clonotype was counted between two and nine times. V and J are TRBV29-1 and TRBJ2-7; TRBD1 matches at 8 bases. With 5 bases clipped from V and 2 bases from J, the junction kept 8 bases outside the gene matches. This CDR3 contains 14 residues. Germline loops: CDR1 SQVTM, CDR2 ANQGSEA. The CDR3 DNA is TGCAGCGTTTCCCCGGGACAGGAGACCTACGAGCAGTACTTC. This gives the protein CSVSPGQETYEQYF.

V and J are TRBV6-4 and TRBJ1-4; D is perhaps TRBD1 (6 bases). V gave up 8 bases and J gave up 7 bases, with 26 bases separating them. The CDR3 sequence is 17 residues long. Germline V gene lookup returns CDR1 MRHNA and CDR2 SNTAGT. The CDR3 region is CASGGVGGLSSGEKLFF. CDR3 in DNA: TGTGCCAGCGGCGGGGTGGGGGGCTTGTCCTCCGGTGAAAAACTGTTTTTT.

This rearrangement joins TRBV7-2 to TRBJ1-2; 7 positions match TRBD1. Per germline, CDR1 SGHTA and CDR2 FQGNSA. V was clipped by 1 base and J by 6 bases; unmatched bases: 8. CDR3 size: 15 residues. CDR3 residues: CASSLVNRGTDGYTF. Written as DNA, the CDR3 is TGTGCCAGCAGCTTAGTCAACAGGGGCACGGATGGCTACACCTTC.

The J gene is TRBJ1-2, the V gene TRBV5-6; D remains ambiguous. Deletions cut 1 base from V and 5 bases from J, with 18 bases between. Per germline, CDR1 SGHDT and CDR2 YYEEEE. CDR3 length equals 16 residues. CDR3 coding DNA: TGTGCCAGCAGCTTGCCTTCTCCGACGCTACTTTATGGCTACACCTTC. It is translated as CASSLPSPTLLYGYTF.

CDR3 coding DNA: TGCGCCAGCAGCCAAGGGGTTAGGAACGAGCAGTACTTC. The encoded protein is CASSQGVRNEQYF. The genes are TRBV4-1 and TRBJ2-7; no clear D gene. V was cut by 1 base and J by 5 bases, with 9 bases left in between. Germline CDR1 MGHRA, CDR2 YSYEKL. This CDR3 region has 13 residues.

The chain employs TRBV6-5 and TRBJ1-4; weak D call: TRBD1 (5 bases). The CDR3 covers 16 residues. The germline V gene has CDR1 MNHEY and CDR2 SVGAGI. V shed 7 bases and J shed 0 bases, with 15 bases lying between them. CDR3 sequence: CASKGRAATTNEKLFF. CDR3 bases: TGTGCCAGCAAGGGCAGGGCAGCAACAACTAATGAAAAACTGTTTTTT.

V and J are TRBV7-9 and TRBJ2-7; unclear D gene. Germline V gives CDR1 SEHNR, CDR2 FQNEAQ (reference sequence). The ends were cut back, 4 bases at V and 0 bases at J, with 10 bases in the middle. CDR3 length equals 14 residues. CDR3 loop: CASSSQPGSYEQYF. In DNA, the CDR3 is TGTGCCAGCAGCTCCCAGCCAGGCTCCTACGAGCAGTACTTC.

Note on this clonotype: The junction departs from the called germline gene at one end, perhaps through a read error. CDR3 sequence: CAGSDVGSYGKLFF. CDR3 DNA: TGTGCCGGCAGTGATGTGGGGAGTTACGGGAAACTGTTTTTT. V usage is TRBV25-1 and J usage is TRBJ1-4; D remains unclear. The CDR3 loop spans 14 amino acids. The germline V gene encodes CDR1 MGHDK and CDR2 SYGVNS.

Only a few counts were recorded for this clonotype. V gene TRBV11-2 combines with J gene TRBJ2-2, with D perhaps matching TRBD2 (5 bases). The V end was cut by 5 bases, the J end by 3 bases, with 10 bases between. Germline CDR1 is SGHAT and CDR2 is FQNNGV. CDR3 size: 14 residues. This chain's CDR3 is CASSRDGYTGELFF. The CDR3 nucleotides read TGTGCCAGCAGCCGGGATGGTTACACCGGGGAGCTGTTTTTT.

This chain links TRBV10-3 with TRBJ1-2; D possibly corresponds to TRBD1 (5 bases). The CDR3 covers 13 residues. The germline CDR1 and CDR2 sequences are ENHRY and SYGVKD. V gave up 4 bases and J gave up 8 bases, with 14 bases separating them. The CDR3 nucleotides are TGTGCCATCAGTGCCCTTCAGGGATCCGGCTACACCTTC. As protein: CAISALQGSGYTF.

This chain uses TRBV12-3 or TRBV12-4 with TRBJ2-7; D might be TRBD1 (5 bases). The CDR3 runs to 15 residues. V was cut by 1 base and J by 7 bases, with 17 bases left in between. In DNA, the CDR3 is TGTGCCAGCAGTTTAGTTCAGGTCTGGGGCAATGAGCAGTACTTC. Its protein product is CASSLVQVWGNEQYF.

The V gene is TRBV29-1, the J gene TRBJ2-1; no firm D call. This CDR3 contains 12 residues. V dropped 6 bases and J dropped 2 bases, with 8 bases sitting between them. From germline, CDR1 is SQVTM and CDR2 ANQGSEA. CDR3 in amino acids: CSVKSAYNEQFF. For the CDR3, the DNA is TGCAGCGTCAAGAGTGCCTACAATGAGCAGTTCTTC.

CDR3 amino acids: CSVEIGTAYTDTQYF. CDR3 nucleotides: TGCAGCGTTGAAATTGGGACAGCCTACACAGATACGCAGTATTTT. The chain couples TRBV29-1 to TRBJ2-3; the match to TRBD1 covers 7 bases. The CDR3 consists of 15 residues. Germline CDR1 is SQVTM and CDR2 is ANQGSEA. Trimming cost V 2 bases and J 2 bases; bases outside gene matches: 7.

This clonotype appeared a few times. In DNA, the CDR3 is TGTGCCAGCAGTTCAACCGGGACAGATGGCTACGAGCAGTACTTC. As protein: CASSSTGTDGYEQYF. This chain links TRBV6-5 with TRBJ2-7, with TRBD1 matching over 7 bases. In germline, CDR1 is MNHEY, CDR2 SVGAGI. V trimming: 4 bases; J trimming: 3 bases; junction bases outside the gene matches: 9. The CDR3 is 15 residues long.

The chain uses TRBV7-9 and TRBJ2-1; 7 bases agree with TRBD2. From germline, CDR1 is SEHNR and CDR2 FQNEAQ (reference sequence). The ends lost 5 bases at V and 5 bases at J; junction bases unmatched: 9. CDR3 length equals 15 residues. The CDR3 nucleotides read TGTGCCAGCAGCACAACCGGGACTACTCACAATGAGCAGTTCTTC. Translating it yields CASSTTGTTHNEQFF.

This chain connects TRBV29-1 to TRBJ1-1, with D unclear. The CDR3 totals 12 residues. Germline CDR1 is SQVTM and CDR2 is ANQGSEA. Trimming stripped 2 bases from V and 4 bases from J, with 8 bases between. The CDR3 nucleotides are TGCAGCGTTGAACCGGGAAGCACTGAAGCTTTCTTT. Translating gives CSVEPGSTEAFF.

As DNA, the CDR3 is TGTGCCACCAGTGGTGGCTGGAATCAGCCCCAGCATTTT. Encoded protein: CATSGGWNQPQHF. The rearrangement links TRBV24-1 to TRBJ1-5; D uncertain. Germline CDR1 reads KGHDR; CDR2 reads SFDVKD. V was trimmed by 5 bases and J by 4 bases, leaving 8 bases between them. This CDR3 has 13 residues.

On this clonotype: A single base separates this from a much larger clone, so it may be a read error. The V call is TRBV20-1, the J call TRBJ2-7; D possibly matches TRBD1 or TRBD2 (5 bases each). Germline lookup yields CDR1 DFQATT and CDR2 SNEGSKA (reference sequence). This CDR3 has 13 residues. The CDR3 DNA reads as TGCAGTGCTAAAGAAGAGACAGACTACGAGCACTACTTC. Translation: CSAKEETDYEHYF.

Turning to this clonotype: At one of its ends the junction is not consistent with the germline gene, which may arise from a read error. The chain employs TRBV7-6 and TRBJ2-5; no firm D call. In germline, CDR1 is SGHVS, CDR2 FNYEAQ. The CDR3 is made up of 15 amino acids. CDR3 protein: CASSLGPGIKETQYF. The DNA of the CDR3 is TGTGCTAGCAGCTTAGGTCCCGGAATCAAAGAGACCCAGTACTTC.